A single sample is the source of the 17 T cell receptor beta chains below, sequenced in a study of CD8 T cells in ankylosing spondylitis. Study-level findings and limits: What appeared characteristic of ankylosing spondylitis blood was a TCR beta motif of fewer than ten highly homologous variants.

These receptors have no known antigen. Via MiXCR, TCRdb re-called the 5' RACE reads, giving one row per CDR3 protein. In the table there are more than 650,000 distinct CDR3 sequences, 10% to 15% of which are singletons. Sequences were obtained from blood, either unsorted or a sorted T cell fraction (not recorded which). The receptors stem from a male donor with ankylosing spondylitis.

The chain carries TRBV7-2 and TRBJ2-3; a possible D gene is TRBD2 (6 bases). This CDR3 region has 14 residues. The V end was cut by 2 bases, the J end by 3 bases, with 9 bases between. Per the germline V gene, CDR1 is SGHTA and CDR2 is FQGNSA. CDR3 in DNA: TGTGCCAGCAGCTTATGGGGGGTAACAGATACGCAGTATTTT. The encoded protein is CASSLWGVTDTQYF.

There are many counts of this clonotype. The V call is TRBV5-1, the J call TRBJ1-4; 7 nucleotides match TRBD1. CDR1 and CDR2 from the germline V gene are SGHRS and YFSETQ. CDR3 length: 12 amino acids. V trimming: 5 bases; J trimming: 8 bases; junction bases outside the gene matches: 3. The CDR3 DNA sequence: TGCGCCAGCAGGCAGGGGGACGAAAAACTGTTTTTT. It encodes CASRQGDEKLFF.

In this sample, this clonotype turned up many times. The chain uses TRBV7-2 and TRBJ2-7, with D possibly being TRBD1 (6 bases). CDR1 SGHTA and CDR2 FQGNSA come from the germline V gene. The CDR3 has 13 amino acids. Trimming took off 3 bases at V and 3 bases at J, with 9 bases between the two ends. The CDR3 sequence is CASSLSRGYEQYF. The CDR3 DNA reads as TGTGCCAGCAGCTTGAGCAGGGGCTACGAGCAGTACTTC.

The chain carries TRBV29-1 and TRBJ1-1, with a possible D match to TRBD1 (5 bases). Looked up from germline, CDR1 is SQVTM and CDR2 is ANQGSEA. This CDR3 has 15 amino acids. V dropped 4 bases and J dropped 4 bases, with 19 bases sitting between them. The CDR3 here is CSVALGWGMSTEAFF. In DNA form, the CDR3 reads TGCAGCGTTGCTCTGGGGTGGGGGATGAGCACTGAAGCTTTCTTT.

The table lists this clonotype with many counts. The chain uses TRBV12-3 or TRBV12-4 and TRBJ2-5; the match to TRBD2 covers 13 bases. The J segment lost 1 base and the V segment lost 6 bases, leaving 5 bases of the junction unmatched. The CDR3 length is 16 residues. CDR3 sequence: CASSLLAGGTQETQYF. CDR3 coding DNA: TGTGCCAGCAGCTTACTAGCGGGGGGGACCCAAGAGACCCAGTACTTC.

This clonotype was picked up a small number of times. This sequence joins TRBV5-5 and TRBJ1-4; D call uncertain. This CDR3 comprises 17 residues. Germline V gene sequence: CDR1 SGHKS, CDR2 YYEKEE (reference sequence). The ends were cut back, 1 base at V and 5 bases at J, with 18 bases in the middle. The CDR3 nucleotides are TGTGCCAGCAGCTTGTTTTGGTCTTCGGGCGGGAATGAAAAACTGTTTTTT. It is translated as CASSLFWSSGGNEKLFF.

In this sample, this clonotype turned up a few times. The chain is built from TRBV7-2 and TRBJ2-7, with 11 bases matching TRBD2. The germline CDR1 and CDR2 sequences are SGHTA and FQGNSA. The CDR3 covers 14 residues. After removal of 3 bases from V and 13 bases from J, the junction contained 11 bases not matched to a gene. For the CDR3, the DNA is TGTGCCAGCAGCTTTAGCCTAGCGGGGGGAATGAGCTACTTC. Its protein is CASSFSLAGGMSYF.

The table lists this clonotype with many counts. V and J are TRBV3-1 and TRBJ2-7; the D gene is possibly TRBD2 (5 bases). This CDR3 region has 15 residues. Germline loops: CDR1 LGHDT, CDR2 YNNKEL (reference sequence). The V and J ends lost 1 base and 5 bases respectively, with 15 bases between them. The CDR3 loop is CASSQGGLPPHEQYF. The CDR3 coding sequence is TGTGCCAGCAGCCAAGGCGGACTCCCGCCCCACGAGCAGTACTTC.

The chain links TRBV6-6 to TRBJ2-7; D is possibly TRBD1 (6 bases). CDR3 length: 13 amino acids. V lost 7 bases and J lost 0, with 10 bases in between. Germline CDR1 reads MNHNY; CDR2 reads SVGAGI (reference sequence). This CDR3 reads CASKVGGSYEQYF. CDR3 nucleotide sequence: TGTGCCAGCAAGGTAGGGGGCTCCTACGAGCAGTACTTC.

The chain employs TRBV5-1 and TRBJ1-2, with TRBD1 as a possible D gene (5 bases). There are 15 residues in the CDR3. The V gene's germline CDR1 is SGHRS and CDR2 YFSETQ. V lost 4 bases to trimming and J lost 3 bases, with 16 bases between them. CDR3 nucleotides: TGCGCCAGCAGCCCAGGGACGGAACTCTACTATGGCTACACCTTC. Encoded protein: CASSPGTELYYGYTF.

This chain joins TRBV6-2 or TRBV6-3 and TRBJ1-2, with D tentatively TRBD1 (5 bases). The CDR3 spans 12 residues. CDR1 is MNHEY and CDR2 is SVGEGT in the germline V gene. Deletions cut 6 bases from V and 5 bases from J, with 10 bases between. DNA of the CDR3: TGTGCCAGCAGGACAGACCTATATGGCTACACCTTC. Protein product: CASRTDLYGYTF.

This clonotype appeared many times. The chain combines TRBV28 with TRBJ2-1; D unresolved. The CDR3 consists of 11 residues. The germline gives CDR1 MDHEN, CDR2 SYDVKM. V was pared by 4 bases and J by 7 bases, with 5 bases between. CDR3 nucleotide sequence: TGTGCCAGCAGTTCGACTAATGAGCAGTTCTTC. Its translation: CASSSTNEQFF.

In its sample, this clonotype was seen a few times. CDR3 coding DNA: TGTGCCATCAGTGAGTCCGCTCTTAAGGATTCACCCCTCCACTTT. The encoded protein is CAISESALKDSPLHF. The genes are TRBV10-3 and TRBJ1-6; unclear D gene. This CDR3 contains 15 residues. Trimming took off 0 bases at V and 8 bases at J, with 11 bases between the two ends. The germline V gene has CDR1 ENHRY and CDR2 SYGVKD.

This clonotype occurred many times. The V gene is TRBV2, the J gene TRBJ2-3; 7 nucleotides match TRBD1. The CDR3 contains 17 residues. Trimming cost V 4 bases and J 0 bases; bases outside gene matches: 10. The V gene's germline CDR1 is SNHLY and CDR2 FYNNEI. The CDR3 DNA sequence: TGTGCCAGCAGTGGAGCAGGGGGTTCCTCTAGCACAGATACGCAGTATTTT. The encoded protein is CASSGAGGSSSTDTQYF.

This clonotype occurred many times. The CDR3 sequence is CASSLDAGNIQYF. The CDR3 bases are TGCGCCAGCAGCTTGGATGCGGGAAACATTCAGTACTTC. The V call is TRBV5-1, the J call TRBJ2-4; tentatively, D is TRBD2 (5 bases). V lost 0 bases and J 6 bases, leaving 7 bases between the germline ends. Per the germline V gene, CDR1 is SGHRS and CDR2 is YFSETQ. This CDR3 has 13 residues.

The J gene is TRBJ2-1, the V gene TRBV5-1, with TRBD1 matching 8 bases. CDR3 length equals 15 residues. Germline CDR1 is SGHRS and CDR2 is YFSETQ. J was trimmed by 1 base and V by 7 bases; bases with no gene match: 7. The CDR3, as DNA: TGCGCCAGCGCCAGAACAGGGGGATCCTACAATGAGCAGTTCTTC. Translated, it gives CASARTGGSYNEQFF. Variable domain in full (rest from reference TRBV5-1 and TRBJ2-1): KAGVTQTPRYLIKTRGQQVTLSCSPISGHRSVSWYQQTPGQGLQFLFEYFSETQRNKGNFPGRFSGRQFSNSRSEMNVSTLELGDSALYLCASARTGGSYNEQFFGPGTRLTVL.

The rearrangement links TRBV7-8 to TRBJ2-7; D may be TRBD1 or TRBD2 (5 bases each). The V and J ends lost 6 bases and 6 bases respectively, with 15 bases between them. Germline CDR1 SGHVS, CDR2 FQNEAQ. The CDR3 length is 13 residues. DNA of the CDR3: TGTGCCAGCAGTTACGGGACCTACAGCGAGCAGTACTTC. Translation gives CASSYGTYSEQYF.